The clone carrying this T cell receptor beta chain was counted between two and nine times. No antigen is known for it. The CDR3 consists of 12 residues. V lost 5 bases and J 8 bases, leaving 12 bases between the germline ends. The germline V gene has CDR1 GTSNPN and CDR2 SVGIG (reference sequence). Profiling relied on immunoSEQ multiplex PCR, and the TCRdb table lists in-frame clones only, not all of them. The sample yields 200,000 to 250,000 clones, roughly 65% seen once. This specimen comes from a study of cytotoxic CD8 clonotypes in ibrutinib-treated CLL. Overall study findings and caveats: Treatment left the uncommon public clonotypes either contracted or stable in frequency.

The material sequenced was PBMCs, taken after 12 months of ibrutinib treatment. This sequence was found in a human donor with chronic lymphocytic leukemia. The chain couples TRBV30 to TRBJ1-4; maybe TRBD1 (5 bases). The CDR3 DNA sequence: TGTGCCTGGGGTAAGGGGAGAGAAAAACTGTTTTTT. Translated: CAWGKGREKLFF.